This T cell receptor (beta chain) derives from a study of T cell responses to AZD1222 COVID-19 vaccine. General study results and limits: When two AZD1222 doses had been given, Spike-specific TCR breadth and depth rose.

Assay used: immunoSEQ multiplex PCR; TCRdb lists only in-frame clones, some missing. The sample carries some 130,000 clones, over 75% recorded once. With regard to this clone: The antigen is undetermined.

This TCR was sampled from an adult in good health. The input for sequencing was peripheral blood, taken on day 0 of AZD1222 vaccination.

This chain's CDR3 is CASSAGSGPGRGYTF. DNA of the CDR3: TGTGCCAGCAGCGCCGGGTCGGGGCCGGGAAGAGGCTACACCTTC. V gene TRBV9 combines with J gene TRBJ1-2; D might be TRBD1 (5 bases). The CDR3 covers 15 residues. V lost 3 bases, J lost 8 bases, and 20 bases lay in between. Per germline, CDR1 SGDLS and CDR2 YYNGEE.